This T cell receptor beta chain was captured in a study of T and B cells in COVID-19 patients. General observations from the study: No sequencing was yet done of CD4+, regulatory or CD8+ subsets, or of SARS-CoV-2-responsive or tetramer+ sorted cells. The recovered cohort had around 2,000 exclusive TCR clusters, including 25 to 35 low generation probability clusters. Patients with COVID-19 reportedly showed strongly skewed T cell receptor beta variable and joining gene usage.

Germline CDR1 is LNHNV and CDR2 is YYDKDF (reference sequence). After removal of 6 bases from V and 5 bases from J, the junction contained 8 bases not matched to a gene. CDR3 length: 16 amino acids. Multiplex PCR with BIOMED2 TRB-A/B primer pools amplified TRB rearrangements. TCRdb recomputed calls from the multiplex PCR reads with MiXCR, one row per CDR3 protein. The table includes about 14,000 distinct CDR3 sequences, more than 25% detected once. Blood genomic DNA input for TRB amplification was roughly 220-500 ng. There are many counts of this clonotype. Its matching antigen is unknown. Sequenced material: blood. The receptor's source is a human donor who had recovered from COVID-19. V gene TRBV15 combines with J gene TRBJ1-6, with TRBD1 matching over 9 bases. The CDR3 region has the DNA TGTGCCACCAGAGGGGAGGACAGGGGAGATAATTCACCCCTCCACTTT. It translates to CATRGEDRGDNSPLHF.